The 18 T cell receptor beta chains below were found in one sample sequenced in a study of blood T cells in healthy people across ages. Primers used in a second PCR of about 7 to 12 cycles were a sample-barcoded 5' primer and a J-beta primer mix. TCRdb re-derived calls from the 5' RACE reads in MiXCR, one entry per CDR3 protein. This sample has around 1,000,000 distinct CDR3 sequences, with roughly two fifths found just once. Input material: blood. These receptors originate from a young man in good health.

This sequence joins TRBV4-1 and TRBJ2-3, with D uncertain. CDR1 is MGHRA, CDR2 YSYEKL, per germline. This CDR3 contains 15 residues. Trimming pared 2 bases from V and 4 bases from J, leaving 13 bases between. DNA for the CDR3: TGCGCCAGCAGCCAAACCAAAAGTGACCCAGATACGCAGTATTTT. Residues: CASSQTKSDPDTQYF.

The gene calls are TRBV20-1 and TRBJ1-1; D unclear. Germline assignment: CDR1 DFQATT and CDR2 SNEGSKA (reference sequence). The CDR3 length is 16 residues. V lost 0 bases and J 0 bases, leaving 14 bases between the germline ends. CDR3 region: CSARDRTAPMNTEAFF. The CDR3 nucleotides read TGCAGTGCTAGAGATAGGACGGCCCCCATGAACACTGAAGCTTTCTTT.

The chain links TRBV6-1 to TRBJ1-6; D is unclear. The CDR3 extends over 17 amino acids. V shed 3 bases and J shed 9 bases, with 21 bases lying between them. Germline V lookup: CDR1 MNHNS, CDR2 SASEGT. CDR3 sequence reads: CASSDLAIGRGGSPLHF. DNA for the CDR3: TGTGCCAGCAGTGACCTAGCTATAGGGAGAGGAGGTTCACCCCTCCACTTT.

This clonotype was found a few times. This chain uses TRBV6-5 with TRBJ2-7; D is undetermined. V lost 0 bases to trimming and J lost 4 bases, with 10 bases between them. CDR3 length: 14 residues. Germline CDR1 and CDR2: MNHEY and SVGAGI. The CDR3 sequence: CASSYSARSYEQYF. The CDR3 coding sequence is TGTGCCAGCAGTTACTCCGCCCGTTCTTACGAGCAGTACTTC.

About this clonotype itself: Mismatch with germline at one junction end may stem from a read error. CDR3 coding DNA: TGTGCCAGCAGCTTCGGGACGGCCGGAAACACCGTATATTTT. Translated, it gives CASSFGTAGNTVYF. The V and J genes are TRBV13 and TRBJ1-3, with D perhaps matching TRBD1 (5 bases). This CDR3 has 14 residues. Germline V lookup: CDR1 PRHDT, CDR2 FYEKMQ (reference sequence).

This sequence joins TRBV6-6 and TRBJ2-5; no clear D. The tail of the sequence fits TRBJ2-7 better, so the J call may be wrong. Germline V CDR1 and CDR2: MNHNY, SVGAGI (reference sequence). The CDR3 consists of 13 residues. Written as DNA, the CDR3 is TGTGCCACCGAGGACCGCACATCCCACGAGCAGTACTTC. Residues: CATEDRTSHEQYF.

This clonotype was found a few times. The chain employs TRBV7-2 and TRBJ1-1; D is ambiguous. V was clipped by 3 bases and J by 8 bases, with 16 bases between them. The CDR3 covers 14 residues. Per germline, CDR1 SGHTA and CDR2 FQGNSA. The CDR3 DNA reads TGTGCCAGCAGCTTTAAGGCCCTTGAGACCGAAGCTTTCTTT. This gives the protein CASSFKALETEAFF.

The V and J genes are TRBV2 and TRBJ2-3; 10 bases line up with TRBD2. Looked up from germline, CDR1 is SNHLY and CDR2 is FYNNEI. V was pared by 7 bases and J by 6 bases, with 7 bases of the junction left unmatched. The CDR3 loop spans 14 amino acids. The CDR3 loop reads CASIAAGGPDTQYF. CDR3 coding DNA: TGTGCCAGCATAGCAGCGGGGGGGCCGGATACGCAGTATTTT.

The chain uses TRBV5-5 and TRBJ1-1; 10 nucleotides line up with TRBD1. Trimming took 3 bases from V and 6 from J; bases not matched to a gene: 11. This CDR3 region has 16 residues. Germline V gene sequence: CDR1 SGHKS, CDR2 YYEKEE (reference sequence). The CDR3 sequence is CASSSPGQGDTAEAFF. DNA of the CDR3: TGTGCCAGCAGCTCACCAGGACAGGGGGATACCGCTGAAGCTTTCTTT.

The sample holds a few counts of this clonotype. The chain employs TRBV25-1 and TRBJ2-1; possible D gene TRBD1, 6 bases. The V end was cut by 4 bases, the J end by 4 bases, with 14 bases between. Germline V lookup: CDR1 MGHDK, CDR2 SYGVNS. The CDR3 totals 15 residues. This CDR3 is CASSGSGTPYNEQFF. In nucleotides, the CDR3 is TGTGCCAGCAGTGGCTCCGGGACACCTTACAATGAGCAGTTCTTC.

This sequence joins TRBV6-6 and TRBJ1-6; 7 positions agree with TRBD1. The CDR3 is 13 residues long. Looked up from germline, CDR1 is MNHNY and CDR2 is SVGAGI (reference sequence). V lost 10 bases and J lost 8; bases outside the gene matches: 8. The CDR3 sequence is CANKGAWDSPLHF. The CDR3, as DNA: TGTGCCAACAAGGGGGCTTGGGATTCACCCCTCCACTTT.

The genes are TRBV7-9 and TRBJ1-4; 7 bases match TRBD1. Germline V gene sequence: CDR1 SEHNR, CDR2 FQNEAQ (reference sequence). After removal of 5 bases from V and 3 bases from J, the junction contained 9 bases not matched to a gene. The CDR3 length is 16 residues. CDR3 coding DNA: TGTGCCAGCAGCCCCTACAGGGGCGCCTCTAATGAAAAACTGTTTTTT. Protein sequence: CASSPYRGASNEKLFF.

The chain recombines TRBV12-3 or TRBV12-4 with TRBJ1-2; D might be TRBD1 (5 bases). The CDR3 consists of 14 residues. Trimming cost V 6 bases and J 7 bases, with 18 bases left between them. CDR3 sequence: CASRSTGHRGGYTF. CDR3 sequence (DNA): TGTGCCAGCAGATCAACAGGCCACCGGGGTGGCTACACCTTC.

This clonotype has just a few counts. The rearrangement uses TRBV5-1 and TRBJ1-1; 7 nucleotides agree with TRBD1. Germline assignment: CDR1 SGHRS and CDR2 YFSETQ. V dropped 0 bases and J dropped 0; count of bases not matched to a gene: 8. This CDR3 region has 17 residues. CDR3 coding DNA: TGCGCCAGCAGCTTGGGGATGGGACAGCTCATGAACACTGAAGCTTTCTTT. Its translation is CASSLGMGQLMNTEAFF. Full variable domain (rest looked up from reference TRBV5-1 and TRBJ1-1): KAGVTQTPRYLIKTRGQQVTLSCSPISGHRSVSWYQQTPGQGLQFLFEYFSETQRNKGNFPGRFSGRQFSNSRSEMNVSTLELGDSALYLCASSLGMGQLMNTEAFFGQGTRLTVV.

The chain combines TRBV28 with TRBJ2-1, with 10 bases matching TRBD1. CDR1 is MDHEN, CDR2 SYDVKM, per germline. V was clipped by 4 bases and J by 13 bases; unmatched bases: 4. The CDR3 has 12 residues. Written as DNA, the CDR3 is TGTGCCAGCAGTTCCGGGACAGGGGATCAGTTCTTC. Translating gives CASSSGTGDQFF.

Comment on this clonotype: A much larger clonotype is one base distant, so this may be a read error. The V gene is TRBV12-3 or TRBV12-4, the J gene TRBJ2-7; D remains ambiguous. Between the trimmed V and J ends, which lost 5 bases and 7 bases, there was a span of 15 bases. The CDR3 contains 13 residues. DNA of the CDR3: TGTGCCAGCAGTCCGACGCCTTGGGGTGAGCAGTACTTC. Amino acids: CASSPTPWGEQYF.

This clonotype was found once. At one end the junction does not follow the germline gene, possibly because of a read error. The V and J genes are TRBV10-3 and TRBJ2-1; a weak D match, TRBD2 (5 bases). There are 15 residues in the CDR3. Germline CDR1 ENHRY, CDR2 SYGVKD. The CDR3 sequence: CAVSDGEGIYNEQFF. As DNA, the CDR3 is TGTGCCGTCAGTGACGGAGAGGGAATTTACAATGAGCAGTTCTTC.

V gene TRBV5-1 combines with J gene TRBJ2-1, with 11 nucleotides matching TRBD2. The CDR3 loop spans 16 amino acids. Germline CDR1 and CDR2: SGHRS and YFSETQ. The ends lost 4 bases at V and 8 bases at J; junction bases unmatched: 11. CDR3 amino acids: CASSLSIAGGLDEQFF. As DNA, the CDR3 is TGCGCCAGCAGCCTAAGCATAGCGGGGGGGCTTGATGAGCAGTTCTTC.